The rows below give T cell receptor beta chains drawn from one sample of a study of blood T cell repertoires in COVID-19. Sequencing used immunoSEQ multiplex PCR; TCRdb keeps in-frame clones, though not all of them. The sample contains more than 150,000 clones, almost 80% of which appear only once. Sequenced material: peripheral blood. The receptors originated from an older woman with acute or convalescent COVID-19. Each CDR3 is given with its conserved first and last residue. The order of the fields is V gene, clone size, J gene, D gene, CDR3 DNA, CDR3 protein. A D gene is named only where the DNA matches it firmly. Where a row states a size, it is once, few, many or the class of an expanded clone; other rows omit it.

V: TRBV7-9; size: NA; J: TRBJ2-2; D: NA; DNA: TGTGCCAGCAGCTTAGATACTAAAGGGGAGCTGTTTTTT; CDR3: CASSLDTKGELFF
V: TRBV4-1; size: NA; J: TRBJ1-1; D: NA; DNA: TGCGCCAGCAGCGTAGGTACCCCATGGGGTAAAATCGCGGGGAGCACTGAAGCTTTCTTT; CDR3: CASSVGTPWGKIAGSTEAFF
V: TRBV3-1/TRBV3-2; size: NA; J: TRBJ2-7; D: TRBD2; DNA: TGTGCCAGCAGCCAACTAGCGGGAGTCTACGAGCAGTACTTC; CDR3: CASSQLAGVYEQYF
V: TRBV19; size: once; J: TRBJ1-3; D: NA; DNA: TGTGCCAGTAGTATTCCTTTCAGCTCTGGAAACACCATATATTTT; CDR3: CASSIPFSSGNTIYF
V: TRBV5-1; size: NA; J: TRBJ2-3; D: TRBD2; DNA: TGCGCCAGCAGCCCTGGGACTAGCGGGAGTTTCACAGATACGCAGTATTTT; CDR3: CASSPGTSGSFTDTQYF
V: TRBV3-1/TRBV3-2; size: few; J: TRBJ2-2; D: NA; DNA: TGTGCCAGCAGCCAAGTTGGAGTCGCGAACACCGGGGAGCTGTTTTTT; CDR3: CASSQVGVANTGELFF
V: TRBV6-5; size: NA; J: TRBJ2-7; D: TRBD2; DNA: TGTGCCATCCAACTAGCGTCCCCCTACGAGCAGTACTTC; CDR3: CAIQLASPYEQYF
V: TRBV19; size: once; J: TRBJ2-7; D: TRBD1; DNA: TGTGCCAGTAGTATTAGGACAGGACAGAAACTAGAATCCTACGAGCAGTACTTC; CDR3: CASSIRTGQKLESYEQYF
V: TRBV29-1; size: NA; J: TRBJ2-1; D: TRBD2; DNA: TGCAGCGTTCAGACCCCAGCGGGAGGCCCCAATGAGCAGTTCTTC; CDR3: CSVQTPAGGPNEQFF
V: TRBV7-8; size: NA; J: TRBJ1-1; D: NA; DNA: TGTGCCAGCAGCTACGGACTCCGAATGGGGGCTTTCTTT; CDR3: CASSYGLRMGAFF
V: TRBV2; size: NA; J: TRBJ2-4; D: NA; DNA: TGTGCCAGCAGGCAGGAGGCCCTACTAGCCAAAAACATTCAGTACTTC; CDR3: CASRQEALLAKNIQYF
V: TRBV3-1/TRBV3-2; size: NA; J: TRBJ2-5; D: NA; DNA: TGTGCCAGCAGCCTGTTCGGGGTTGAGACCCAGTACTTC; CDR3: CASSLFGVETQYF
V: TRBV7-8; size: NA; J: TRBJ2-1; D: TRBD2; DNA: TGTGCCAGCAGCTCGGGACTAGCGTCTTACAATGAGCAGTTCTTC; CDR3: CASSSGLASYNEQFF
V: TRBV11-2; size: NA; J: TRBJ2-3; D: TRBD2; DNA: TGTGCCAGCAGCTCCGGGACTAGCGGGACCGGAACGCAGTATTTT; CDR3: CASSSGTSGTGTQYF
V: TRBV27; size: few; J: TRBJ1-4; D: NA; DNA: TGTGCCAGCAGTTTAAGTTCAGGGAGGAATGAAAAACTGTTTTTT; CDR3: CASSLSSGRNEKLFF
V: TRBV19; size: once; J: TRBJ2-1; D: NA; DNA: TGTGCCAGTAGTATTCAAGACTTGGGTAGTTTAAGTGAGCAGTTCTTC; CDR3: CASSIQDLGSLSEQFF
V: TRBV30; size: NA; J: TRBJ2-7; D: TRBD2; DNA: TGTGCCTGGATGCGGAGCGGGAGCTCCTACGAGCAGTACTTC; CDR3: CAWMRSGSSYEQYF
V: TRBV6-5; size: few; J: TRBJ2-7; D: TRBD2; DNA: TGTGCCAGCAGTCGCCTAGCGGGATCCACCTACGAGCAGTACTTC; CDR3: CASSRLAGSTYEQYF
V: TRBV5-1; size: once; J: TRBJ2-3; D: NA; DNA: TGCGCCAGCAGCTTTGACAAAAGCACAGATACGCAGTATTTT; CDR3: CASSFDKSTDTQYF
V: TRBV29-1; size: NA; J: TRBJ1-4; D: NA; DNA: TGCAGCGTTGCCTTGGAGGGCAGTGGGGGAAAACTGTTTTTT; CDR3: CSVALEGSGGKLFF
V: TRBV7-9; size: NA; J: TRBJ1-1; D: NA; DNA: TGTGCCAGCAGCTTAGCGTCAGGGACTGAAGCTTTCTTT; CDR3: CASSLASGTEAFF
V: TRBV5-4; size: NA; J: TRBJ2-7; D: NA; DNA: TGTGCCAGCAGCCCAACCTTCGGCTCCTACGAGCAGTACTTC; CDR3: CASSPTFGSYEQYF
V: TRBV7-2; size: NA; J: TRBJ2-7; D: NA; DNA: TGTGCCAGCAGCTTAGTCCCGGTCCGAGGGTACGAGCAGTACTTC; CDR3: CASSLVPVRGYEQYF
V: TRBV21-1; size: NA; J: TRBJ1-1; D: NA; DNA: TGTGCCAGCAGCAAAGGACAGGGGGTACCACTGAACACTGAAGCTTTCTTT; CDR3: CASSKGQGVPLNTEAFF
V: TRBV7-9; size: NA; J: TRBJ1-1; D: NA; DNA: TGTGCCAGCAGCTTTCTAGGGGTTGGTAACACTGAAGCTTTCTTT; CDR3: CASSFLGVGNTEAFF
V: TRBV30; size: NA; J: TRBJ1-1; D: NA; DNA: TGTGCCTGGGGAGGAAGGGCGGGAATAGGAGCTTTCTTT; CDR3: CAWGGRAGIGAFF
V: TRBV3-1/TRBV3-2; size: NA; J: TRBJ2-5; D: TRBD2; DNA: TGTGCCAGCAGCAACCTATGGATGACTAGCGGGAGATCGGAGACCCAGTACTTC; CDR3: CASSNLWMTSGRSETQYF
V: TRBV30; size: NA; J: TRBJ2-5; D: NA; DNA: TGTGCCTGGAGTTCGCAAGAGACCCAGTACTTC; CDR3: CAWSSQETQYF
V: TRBV19; size: few; J: TRBJ1-1; D: TRBD1; DNA: TGTGCCAGTAGATGGACAGGGGCGCGGACTGAAGCTTTCTTT; CDR3: CASRWTGARTEAFF
V: TRBV6-5; size: NA; J: TRBJ2-2; D: NA; DNA: TGTGCCAGCTCCGCCGGACTGGGGACCGGGGAGCTGTTTTTT; CDR3: CASSAGLGTGELFF
V: TRBV3-1/TRBV3-2; size: NA; J: TRBJ2-7; D: TRBD1; DNA: TGTGCCAGCAGCCCGAGGGGGACAGGGTGGTACGAGCAGTACTTC; CDR3: CASSPRGTGWYEQYF
V: TRBV6-5; size: NA; J: TRBJ1-5; D: NA; DNA: TGTGCCAGCGAGGGTAGCAATCAGCCCCAGCATTTT; CDR3: CASEGSNQPQHF
V: TRBV6-5; size: NA; J: TRBJ1-5; D: TRBD1; DNA: TGTGCCAGCAGCGGACAGGGGACGGAGAATCAGCCCCAGCATTTT; CDR3: CASSGQGTENQPQHF
V: TRBV9; size: NA; J: TRBJ2-2; D: TRBD2; DNA: TGTGCCAGCAGCGCCCGCGGGGGAGGAACCGGGGAGCTGTTTTTT; CDR3: CASSARGGGTGELFF
V: TRBV24-1; size: NA; J: TRBJ2-1; D: NA; DNA: TGTGCCACCCGTGGTCGTTCCGGGACTCACGAGTTCTTC; CDR3: CATRGRSGTHEFF
V: TRBV19; size: NA; J: TRBJ2-7; D: NA; DNA: TGTGCCAGTAGTGTAACCAGGGAAAACGAGCAGTACTTC; CDR3: CASSVTRENEQYF
V: TRBV30; size: NA; J: TRBJ2-1; D: TRBD2; DNA: TGTGCCTGGAGCCCGAGCGGGAGTAAAGACAATGAGCAGTTCTTC; CDR3: CAWSPSGSKDNEQFF
V: TRBV19; size: NA; J: TRBJ2-2; D: TRBD1; DNA: TGTGCCAGTAGTAAGGCAGGGGGCCGATCCGGGGAGCTGTTTTTT; CDR3: CASSKAGGRSGELFF
V: TRBV30; size: NA; J: TRBJ2-7; D: TRBD1; DNA: TGTGCCTGGAATTTAAGGGGGCAGGGTTACGAGCAGTACTTC; CDR3: CAWNLRGQGYEQYF
V: TRBV3-1/TRBV3-2; size: NA; J: TRBJ1-1; D: NA; DNA: TGTGCCAGCAGCCGAAAACAGGCGAACACTGAAGCTTTCTTT; CDR3: CASSRKQANTEAFF
V: TRBV2; size: few; J: TRBJ2-1; D: NA; DNA: TGTGCCAGCAACGCAGGGAGGGAGCAGTTCTTC; CDR3: CASNAGREQFF
V: TRBV5-1; size: NA; J: TRBJ2-1; D: TRBD2; DNA: TGCGCCAGCAGCGGGGGCACTAGCGGGATAGGTTTGTATGAGCAGTTCTTC; CDR3: CASSGGTSGIGLYEQFF
V: TRBV5-1; size: NA; J: TRBJ1-2; D: NA; DNA: TGCGCCAGCAGCTATACAGGGACCTATGGCTACACCTTC; CDR3: CASSYTGTYGYTF
V: TRBV19; size: NA; J: TRBJ1-2; D: TRBD1; DNA: TGTGCCAGTAGCCCAACAGGGGGCGGATTGGGCGGCTACACCTTC; CDR3: CASSPTGGGLGGYTF
V: TRBV29-1; size: NA; J: TRBJ1-1; D: TRBD1; DNA: TGCAGCGTTGAAGGACAGGGGGGCACTGAAGCTTTCTTT; CDR3: CSVEGQGGTEAFF
V: TRBV13; size: NA; J: TRBJ2-7; D: NA; DNA: TGTGCCAGCAGGACAACCGCGGGCCTTACGACCTACGAGCAGTACTTC; CDR3: CASRTTAGLTTYEQYF